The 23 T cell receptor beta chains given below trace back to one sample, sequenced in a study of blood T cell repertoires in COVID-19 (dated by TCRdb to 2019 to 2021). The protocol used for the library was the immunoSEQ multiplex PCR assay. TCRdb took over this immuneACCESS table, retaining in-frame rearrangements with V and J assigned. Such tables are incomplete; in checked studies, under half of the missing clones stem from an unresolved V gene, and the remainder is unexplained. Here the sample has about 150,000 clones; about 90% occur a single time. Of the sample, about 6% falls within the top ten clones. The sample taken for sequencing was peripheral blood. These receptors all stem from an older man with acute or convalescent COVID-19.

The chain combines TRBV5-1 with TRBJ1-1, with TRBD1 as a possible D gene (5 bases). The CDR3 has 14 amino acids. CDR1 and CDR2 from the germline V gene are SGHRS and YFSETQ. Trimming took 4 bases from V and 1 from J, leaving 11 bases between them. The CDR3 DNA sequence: TGCGCCAGCAGCCAGGGACTCCCGAACACTGAAGCTTTCTTT. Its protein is CASSQGLPNTEAFF.

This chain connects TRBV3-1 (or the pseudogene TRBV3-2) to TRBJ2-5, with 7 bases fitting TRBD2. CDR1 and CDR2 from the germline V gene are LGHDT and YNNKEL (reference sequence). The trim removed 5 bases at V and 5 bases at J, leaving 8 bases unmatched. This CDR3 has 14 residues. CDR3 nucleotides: TGTGCCAGCAGCTCCGGGACTACCACCGAGACCCAGTACTTC. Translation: CASSSGTTTETQYF.

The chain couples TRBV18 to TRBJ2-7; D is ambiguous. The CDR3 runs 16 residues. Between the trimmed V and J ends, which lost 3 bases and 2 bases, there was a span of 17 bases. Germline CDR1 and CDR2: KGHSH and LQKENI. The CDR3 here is CASSPSASRGPYEQYF. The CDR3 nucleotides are TGTGCCAGCTCACCCTCGGCCAGTCGAGGCCCCTACGAGCAGTACTTC.

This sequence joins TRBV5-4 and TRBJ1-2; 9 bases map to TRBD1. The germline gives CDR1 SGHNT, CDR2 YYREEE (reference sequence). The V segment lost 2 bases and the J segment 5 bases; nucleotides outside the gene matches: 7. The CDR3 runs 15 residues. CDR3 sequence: CASSFTGGAEYGYTF. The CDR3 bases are TGTGCCAGCAGCTTTACAGGGGGCGCGGAATATGGCTACACCTTC.

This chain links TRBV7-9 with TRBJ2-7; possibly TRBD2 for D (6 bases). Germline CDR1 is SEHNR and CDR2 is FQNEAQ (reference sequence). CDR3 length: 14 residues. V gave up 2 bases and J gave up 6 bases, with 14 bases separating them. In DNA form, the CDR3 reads TGTGCCAGCAGCTTATCCGTCCAGGGAGGCGAGCAGTACTTC. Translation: CASSLSVQGGEQYF.

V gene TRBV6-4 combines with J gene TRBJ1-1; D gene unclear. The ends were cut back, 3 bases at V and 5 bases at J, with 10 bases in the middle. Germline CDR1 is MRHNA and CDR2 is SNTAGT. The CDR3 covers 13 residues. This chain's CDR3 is CASSEIRGTEAFF. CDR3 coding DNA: TGTGCCAGCAGTGAGATCCGGGGTACTGAAGCTTTCTTT.

The CDR3 is CASTSVGGGGGTEAFF. CDR3 bases: TGTGCCAGCACCTCCGTCGGCGGGGGCGGAGGGACTGAAGCTTTCTTT. The chain uses TRBV5-6 and TRBJ1-1; D is perhaps TRBD1 (6 bases). Germline V gives CDR1 SGHDT, CDR2 YYEEEE. Deletions cut 6 bases from V and 5 bases from J, with 23 bases between. The CDR3 length is 16 residues.

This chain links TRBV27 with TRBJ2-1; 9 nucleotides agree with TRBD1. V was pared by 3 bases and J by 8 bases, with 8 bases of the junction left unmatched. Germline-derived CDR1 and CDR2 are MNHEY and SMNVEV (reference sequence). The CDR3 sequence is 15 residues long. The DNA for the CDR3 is TGTGCCAGCAGTTTTGGGACAGGGTCCCGGGATGAGCAGTTCTTC. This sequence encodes CASSFGTGSRDEQFF.

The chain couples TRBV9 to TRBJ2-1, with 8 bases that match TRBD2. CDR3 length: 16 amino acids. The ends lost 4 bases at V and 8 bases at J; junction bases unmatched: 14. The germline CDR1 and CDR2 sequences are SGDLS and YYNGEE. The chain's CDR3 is CASSPSAGTRFHEQFF. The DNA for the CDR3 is TGTGCCAGCAGCCCGTCAGCCGGGACTAGGTTCCATGAGCAGTTCTTC.

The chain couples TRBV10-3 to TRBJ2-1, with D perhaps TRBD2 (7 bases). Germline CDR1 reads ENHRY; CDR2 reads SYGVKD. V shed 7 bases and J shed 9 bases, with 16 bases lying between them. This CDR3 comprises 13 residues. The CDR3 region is CAIKPSGGGEQFF. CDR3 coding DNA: TGTGCCATCAAACCATCGGGGGGCGGTGAGCAGTTCTTC.

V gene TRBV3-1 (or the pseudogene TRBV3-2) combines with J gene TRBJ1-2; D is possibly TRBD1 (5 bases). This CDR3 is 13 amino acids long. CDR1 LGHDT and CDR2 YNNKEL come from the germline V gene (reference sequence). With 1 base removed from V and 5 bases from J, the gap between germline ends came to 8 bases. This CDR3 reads CASSQGQWYGYTF. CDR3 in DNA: TGTGCCAGCAGCCAAGGACAGTGGTATGGCTACACCTTC.

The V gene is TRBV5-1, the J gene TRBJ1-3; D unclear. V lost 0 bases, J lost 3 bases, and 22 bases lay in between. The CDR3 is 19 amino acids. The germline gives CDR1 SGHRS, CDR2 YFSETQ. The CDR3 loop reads CASSLGLVEGSAHGNTIYF. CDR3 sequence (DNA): TGCGCCAGCAGCTTGGGATTGGTGGAGGGATCGGCGCATGGAAACACCATATATTTT.

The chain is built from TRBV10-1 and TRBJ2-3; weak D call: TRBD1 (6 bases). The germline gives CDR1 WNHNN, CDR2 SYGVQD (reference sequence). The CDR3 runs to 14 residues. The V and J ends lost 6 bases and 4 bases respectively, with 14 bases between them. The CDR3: CASSRDTAPDTQYF. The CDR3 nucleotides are TGCGCCAGCAGCCGGGACACAGCCCCAGATACGCAGTATTTT.

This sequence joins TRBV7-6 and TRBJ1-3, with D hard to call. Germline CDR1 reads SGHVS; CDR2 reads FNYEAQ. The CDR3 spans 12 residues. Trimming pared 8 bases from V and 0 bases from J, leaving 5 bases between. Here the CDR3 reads CASRSSGNTIYF. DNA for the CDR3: TGTGCCAGCCGGAGCTCTGGAAACACCATATATTTT.

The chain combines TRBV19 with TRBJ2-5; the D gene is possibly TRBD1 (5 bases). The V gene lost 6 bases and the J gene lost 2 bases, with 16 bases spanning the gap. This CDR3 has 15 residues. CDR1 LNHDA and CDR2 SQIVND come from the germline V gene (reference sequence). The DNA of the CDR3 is TGTGCCAGTAGCCCCCTAAGGGGTCTTCAAGAGACCCAGTACTTC. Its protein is CASSPLRGLQETQYF. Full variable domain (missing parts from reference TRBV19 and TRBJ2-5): DGGITQSPKYLFRKEGQNVTLSCEQNLNHDAMYWYRQDPGQGLRLIYYSQIVNDFQKGDIAEGYSVSREKKESFPLTVTSAQKNPTAFYLCASSPLRGLQETQYFGPGTRLLVL.

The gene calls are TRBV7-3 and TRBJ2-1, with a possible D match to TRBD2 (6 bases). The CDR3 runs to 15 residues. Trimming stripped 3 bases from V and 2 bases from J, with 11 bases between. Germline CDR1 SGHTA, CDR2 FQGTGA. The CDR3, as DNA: TGTGCCAGCAGCTTTAGCGGTACCGCCTACAATGAGCAGTTCTTC. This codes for CASSFSGTAYNEQFF.

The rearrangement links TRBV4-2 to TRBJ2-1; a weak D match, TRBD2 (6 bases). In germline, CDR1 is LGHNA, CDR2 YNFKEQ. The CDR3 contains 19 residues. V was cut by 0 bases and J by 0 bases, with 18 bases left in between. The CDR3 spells CASSQDLGGAGHSYNEQFF. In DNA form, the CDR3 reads TGTGCCAGCAGCCAAGATCTTGGGGGAGCGGGCCACTCCTACAATGAGCAGTTCTTC.

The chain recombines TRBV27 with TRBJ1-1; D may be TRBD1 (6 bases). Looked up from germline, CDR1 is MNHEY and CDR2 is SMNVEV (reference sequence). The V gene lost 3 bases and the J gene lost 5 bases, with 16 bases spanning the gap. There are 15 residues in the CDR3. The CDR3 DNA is TGTGCCAGCAGTTTGCGGGGGGCGACTTCAACTGAAGCTTTCTTT. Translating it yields CASSLRGATSTEAFF.

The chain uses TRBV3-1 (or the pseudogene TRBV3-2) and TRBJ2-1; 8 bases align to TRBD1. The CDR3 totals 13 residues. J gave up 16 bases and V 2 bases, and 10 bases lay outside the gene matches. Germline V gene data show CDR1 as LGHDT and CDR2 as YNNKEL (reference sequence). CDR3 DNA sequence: TGTGCCAGCAGCCAACCTCCCCGACAGGGGATATTCTTC. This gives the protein CASSQPPRQGIFF.

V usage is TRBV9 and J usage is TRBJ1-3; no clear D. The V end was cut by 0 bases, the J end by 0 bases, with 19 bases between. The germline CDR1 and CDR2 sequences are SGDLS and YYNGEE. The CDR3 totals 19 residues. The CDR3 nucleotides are TGTGCCAGCAGCGTAGGGGCTTTGATTGGGCCAAGCTCTGGAAACACCATATATTTT. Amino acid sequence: CASSVGALIGPSSGNTIYF.

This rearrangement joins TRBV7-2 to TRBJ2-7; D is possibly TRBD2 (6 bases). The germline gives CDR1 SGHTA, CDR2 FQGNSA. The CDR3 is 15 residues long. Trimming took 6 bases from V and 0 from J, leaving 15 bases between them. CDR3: CASSRDFVSSYEQYF. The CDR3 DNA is TGTGCCAGCAGTCGGGACTTCGTGAGCTCCTACGAGCAGTACTTC.

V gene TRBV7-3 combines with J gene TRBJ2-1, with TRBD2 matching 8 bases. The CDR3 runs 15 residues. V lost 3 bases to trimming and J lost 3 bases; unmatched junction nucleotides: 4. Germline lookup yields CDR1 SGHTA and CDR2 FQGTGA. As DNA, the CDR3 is TGTGCCAGCAGCTTGACTAGCGATGACTACAATGAGCAGTTCTTC. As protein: CASSLTSDDYNEQFF.

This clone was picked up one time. The CDR3 DNA sequence: TGTGCCAGCAGCGTAGCCCAGGACAGATACTATGGCTACACCTTC. This gives the protein CASSVAQDRYYGYTF. The gene calls are TRBV9 and TRBJ1-2; TRBD1 might be the D (6 bases). The CDR3 contains 15 residues. The germline V gene has CDR1 SGDLS and CDR2 YYNGEE. V gave up 0 bases and J gave up 3 bases, with 12 bases separating them.